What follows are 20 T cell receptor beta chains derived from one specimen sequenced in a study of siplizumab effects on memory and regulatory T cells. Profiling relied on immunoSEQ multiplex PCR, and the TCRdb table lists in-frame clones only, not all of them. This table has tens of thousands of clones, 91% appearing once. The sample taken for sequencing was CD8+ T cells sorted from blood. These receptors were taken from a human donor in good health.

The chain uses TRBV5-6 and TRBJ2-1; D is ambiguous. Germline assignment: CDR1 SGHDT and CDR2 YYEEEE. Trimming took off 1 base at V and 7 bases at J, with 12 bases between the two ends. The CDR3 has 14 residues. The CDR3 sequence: CASSLTIDWNEQFF. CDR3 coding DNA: TGTGCCAGCAGCTTGACGATCGATTGGAATGAGCAGTTCTTC.

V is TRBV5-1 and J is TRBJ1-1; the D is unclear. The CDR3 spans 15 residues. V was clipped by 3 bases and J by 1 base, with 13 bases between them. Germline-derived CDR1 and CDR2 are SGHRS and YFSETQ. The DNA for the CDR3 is TGCGCCAGCAGCTCCCTAAGTGGTCCGAACACTGAAGCTTTCTTT. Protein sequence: CASSSLSGPNTEAFF.

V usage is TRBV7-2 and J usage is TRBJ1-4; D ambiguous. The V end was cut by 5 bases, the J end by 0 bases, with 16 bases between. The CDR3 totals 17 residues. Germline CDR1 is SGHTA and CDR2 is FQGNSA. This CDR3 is CASSQKGPVATNEKLFF. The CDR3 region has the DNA TGTGCCAGCAGCCAAAAAGGGCCCGTCGCAACTAATGAAAAACTGTTTTTT.

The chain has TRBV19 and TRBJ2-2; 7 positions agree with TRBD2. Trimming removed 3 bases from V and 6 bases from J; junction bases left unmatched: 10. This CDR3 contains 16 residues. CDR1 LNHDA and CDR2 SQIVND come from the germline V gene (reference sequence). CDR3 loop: CASSIPPGGRSGELFF. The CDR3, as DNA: TGTGCCAGTAGTATCCCCCCGGGGGGTAGGTCCGGGGAGCTGTTTTTT.

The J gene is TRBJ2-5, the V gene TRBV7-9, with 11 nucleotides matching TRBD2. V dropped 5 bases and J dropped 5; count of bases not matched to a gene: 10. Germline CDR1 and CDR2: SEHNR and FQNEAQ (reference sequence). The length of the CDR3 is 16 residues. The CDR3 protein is CASSDGTSGGGETQYF. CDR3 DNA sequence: TGTGCCAGCAGCGACGGGACTAGCGGTGGGGGGGAGACCCAGTACTTC.

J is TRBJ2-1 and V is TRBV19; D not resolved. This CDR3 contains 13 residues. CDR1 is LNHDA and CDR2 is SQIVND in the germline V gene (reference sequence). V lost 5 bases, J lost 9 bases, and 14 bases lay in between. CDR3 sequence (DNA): TGTGCCAGTAGTTGGGGTAGCCTCGGTGAGCAGTTCTTC. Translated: CASSWGSLGEQFF. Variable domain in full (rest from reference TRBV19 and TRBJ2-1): DGGITQSPKYLFRKEGQNVTLSCEQNLNHDAMYWYRQDPGQGLRLIYYSQIVNDFQKGDIAEGYSVSREKKESFPLTVTSAQKNPTAFYLCASSWGSLGEQFFGPGTRLTVL.

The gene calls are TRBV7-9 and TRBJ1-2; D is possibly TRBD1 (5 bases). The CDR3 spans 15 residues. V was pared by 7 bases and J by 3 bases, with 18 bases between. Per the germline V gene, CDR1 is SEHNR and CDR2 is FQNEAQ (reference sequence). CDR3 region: CASIKPGDEDYGYTF. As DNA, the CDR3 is TGTGCCAGCATCAAGCCGGGGGACGAGGACTATGGCTACACCTTC.

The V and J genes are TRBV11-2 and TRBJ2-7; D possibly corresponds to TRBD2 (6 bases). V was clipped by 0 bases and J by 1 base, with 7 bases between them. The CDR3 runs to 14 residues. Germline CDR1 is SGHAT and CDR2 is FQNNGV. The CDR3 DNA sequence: TGTGCCAGCAGCTTAGAGGCGGGGTCCTACGAGCAGTACTTC. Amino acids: CASSLEAGSYEQYF.

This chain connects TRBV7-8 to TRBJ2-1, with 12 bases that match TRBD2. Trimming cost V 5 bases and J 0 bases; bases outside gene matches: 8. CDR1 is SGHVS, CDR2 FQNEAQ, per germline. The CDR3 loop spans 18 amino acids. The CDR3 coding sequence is TGTGCCAGCAGCCTATACGGACTAGCGGGGAGCTCCTACAATGAGCAGTTCTTC. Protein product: CASSLYGLAGSSYNEQFF.

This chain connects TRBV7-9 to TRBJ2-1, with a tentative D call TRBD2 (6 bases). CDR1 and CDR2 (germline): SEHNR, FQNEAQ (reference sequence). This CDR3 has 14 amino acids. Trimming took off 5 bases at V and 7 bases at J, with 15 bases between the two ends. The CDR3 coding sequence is TGTGCCAGCAGCCCCCCGGGAGTAATGAATGAGCAGTTCTTC. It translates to CASSPPGVMNEQFF.

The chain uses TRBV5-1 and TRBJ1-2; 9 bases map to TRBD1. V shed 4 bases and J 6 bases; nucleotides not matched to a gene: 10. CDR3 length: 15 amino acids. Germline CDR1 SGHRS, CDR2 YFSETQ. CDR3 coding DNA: TGCGCCAGCAGCACTTCCGGGACAGGGTTTAATGGCTACACCTTC. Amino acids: CASSTSGTGFNGYTF. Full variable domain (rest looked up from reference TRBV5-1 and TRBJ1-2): KAGVTQTPRYLIKTRGQQVTLSCSPISGHRSVSWYQQTPGQGLQFLFEYFSETQRNKGNFPGRFSGRQFSNSRSEMNVSTLELGDSALYLCASSTSGTGFNGYTFGSGTRLTVV.

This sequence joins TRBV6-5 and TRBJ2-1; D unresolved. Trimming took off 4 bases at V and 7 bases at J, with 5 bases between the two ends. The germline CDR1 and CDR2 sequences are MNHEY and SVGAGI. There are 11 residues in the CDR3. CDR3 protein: CASSFGNEQFF. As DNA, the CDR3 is TGTGCCAGCAGTTTCGGGAATGAGCAGTTCTTC.

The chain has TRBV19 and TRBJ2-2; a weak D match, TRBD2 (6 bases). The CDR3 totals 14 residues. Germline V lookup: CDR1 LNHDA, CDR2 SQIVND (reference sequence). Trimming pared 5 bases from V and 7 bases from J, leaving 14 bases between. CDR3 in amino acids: CASSPAGTGGELFF. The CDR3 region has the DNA TGTGCCAGTAGTCCCGCGGGAACGGGCGGGGAGCTGTTTTTT. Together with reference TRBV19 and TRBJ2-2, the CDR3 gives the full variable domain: DGGITQSPKYLFRKEGQNVTLSCEQNLNHDAMYWYRQDPGQGLRLIYYSQIVNDFQKGDIAEGYSVSREKKESFPLTVTSAQKNPTAFYLCASSPAGTGGELFFGEGSRLTVL.

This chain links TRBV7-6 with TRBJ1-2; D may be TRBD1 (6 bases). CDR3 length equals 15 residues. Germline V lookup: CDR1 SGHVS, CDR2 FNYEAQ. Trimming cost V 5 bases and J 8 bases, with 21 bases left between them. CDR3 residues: CASSLEDSAVEGYTF. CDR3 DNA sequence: TGTGCCAGCAGCCTTGAGGACAGCGCCGTAGAGGGCTACACCTTC.

In nucleotides, the CDR3 is TGTGCCAGCAGCTTACTAGGGCCGCAGTATTTT. It yields the protein CASSLLGPQYF. The J gene is TRBJ2-3, the V gene TRBV7-9; D remains unclear. Trimming left V 2 bases short and J 10 bases short, with 7 bases between. The CDR3 is made up of 11 amino acids. CDR1 is SEHNR, CDR2 FQNEAQ, per germline (reference sequence).

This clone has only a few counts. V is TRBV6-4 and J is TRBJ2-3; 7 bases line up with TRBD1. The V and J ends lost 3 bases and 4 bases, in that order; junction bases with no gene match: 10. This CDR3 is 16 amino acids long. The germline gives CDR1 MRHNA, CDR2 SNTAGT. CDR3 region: CASSERNRGDADTQYF. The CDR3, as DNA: TGTGCCAGCAGTGAAAGGAACAGGGGTGACGCAGATACGCAGTATTTT.

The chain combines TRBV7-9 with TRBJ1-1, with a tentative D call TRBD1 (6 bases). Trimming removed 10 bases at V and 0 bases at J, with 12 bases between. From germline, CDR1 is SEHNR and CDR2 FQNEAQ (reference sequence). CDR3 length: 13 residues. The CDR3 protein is CATRDRLNTEAFF. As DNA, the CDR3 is TGTGCCACCAGAGACAGGTTGAACACTGAAGCTTTCTTT. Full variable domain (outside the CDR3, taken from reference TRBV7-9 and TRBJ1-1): DTGVSQNPRHKITKRGQNVTFRCDPISEHNRLYWYRQTLGQGPEFLTYFQNEAQLEKSRLLSDRFSAERPKGSFSTLEIQRTEQGDSAMYLCATRDRLNTEAFFGQGTRLTVV.

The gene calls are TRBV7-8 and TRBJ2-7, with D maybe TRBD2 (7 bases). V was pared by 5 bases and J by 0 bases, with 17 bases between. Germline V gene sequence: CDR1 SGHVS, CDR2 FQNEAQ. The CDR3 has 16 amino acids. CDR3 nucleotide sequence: TGTGCCAGCAGCCCCCAGACGGGGGGCAGCTCCTACGAGCAGTACTTC. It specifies CASSPQTGGSSYEQYF.

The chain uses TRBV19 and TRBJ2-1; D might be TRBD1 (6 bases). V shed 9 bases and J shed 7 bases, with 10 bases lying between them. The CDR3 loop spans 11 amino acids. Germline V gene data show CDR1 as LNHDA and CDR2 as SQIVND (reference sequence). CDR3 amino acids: CARDSRNEQFF. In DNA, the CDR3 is TGTGCCAGGGACAGTAGAAATGAGCAGTTCTTC.

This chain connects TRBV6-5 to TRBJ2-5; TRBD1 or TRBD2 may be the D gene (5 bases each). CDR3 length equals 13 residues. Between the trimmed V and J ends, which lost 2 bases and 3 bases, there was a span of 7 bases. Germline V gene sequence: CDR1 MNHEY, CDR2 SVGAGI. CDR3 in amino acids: CASSYGGEETQYF. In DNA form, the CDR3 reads TGTGCCAGCAGTTACGGGGGAGAAGAGACCCAGTACTTC.